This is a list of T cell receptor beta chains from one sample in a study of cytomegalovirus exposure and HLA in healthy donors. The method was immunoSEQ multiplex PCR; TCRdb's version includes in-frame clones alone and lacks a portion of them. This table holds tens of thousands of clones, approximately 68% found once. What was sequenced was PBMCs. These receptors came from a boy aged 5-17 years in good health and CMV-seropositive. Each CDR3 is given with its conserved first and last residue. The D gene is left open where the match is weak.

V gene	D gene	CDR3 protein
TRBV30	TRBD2	CAWSGRGRYNEQFF
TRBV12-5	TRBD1	CASGQQGFNQPQHF
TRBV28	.	CASQRAGEQYF
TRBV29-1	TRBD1	CSVGTSGTGDFNYGYTF
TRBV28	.	CASSIRGDEQYF
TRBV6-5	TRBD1	CASSHDRGNTGELFF
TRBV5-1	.	CASSLAGGMYEQYF
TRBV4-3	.	CASSQVGVGTGNTIYF
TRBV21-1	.	CASSKTILDTEAFF
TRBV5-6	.	CASSPAGRSTDTQYF
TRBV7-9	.	CASSGADYTDYEQYF
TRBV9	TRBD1	CASSVEGGAYEQYF
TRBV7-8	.	CASSYNTDTQYF
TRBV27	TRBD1	CASSPRDRNNMNTEAFF
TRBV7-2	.	CASSFGSGVYEQYF
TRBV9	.	CASSFGTLPGTEAFF
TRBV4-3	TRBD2	CASSPVSGRVGDTQYF
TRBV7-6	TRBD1	CASSATGAYNSPLHF
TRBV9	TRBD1	CVSSSQGFGSPLHF
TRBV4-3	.	CASSPRGGDYNEQFF
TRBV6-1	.	CAARKERIQYTEAFF
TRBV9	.	CASSVGPSGLYGYTF
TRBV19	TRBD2	CASSKLAGGRDLTDTQYF
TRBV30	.	CAWRALRETIMNTEAFF